The 26 T cell receptor beta chains below all came from one sample that was sequenced in a study of blood T cell repertoires in COVID-19. The repertoire was sequenced with immunoSEQ multiplex PCR; TCRdb's copy has only in-frame clones and lacks some. The profile shows 140,000 to 150,000 clones, more than 70% of them singletons. The specimen sequenced was peripheral blood. Receptors originate from a human donor in a cohort sampled during active COVID-19.

This clone was observed a single time. The same CDR3 can be traced to other DNA sequences in this sample. The chain uses TRBV7-2 and TRBJ2-1, with 9 nucleotides matching TRBD2. Germline trimming cut 2 bases from V and 0 bases from J; bases unmatched to any gene: 2. Germline loops: CDR1 SGHTA, CDR2 FQGNSA. The CDR3 is 16 residues long. CDR3 bases: TGTGCCAGCAGCTTACTAGCGGGGAGCTCCTACAATGAGCAGTTCTTC. It codes for CASSLLAGSSYNEQFF.

The V call is TRBV19, the J call TRBJ1-3, with D hard to call. Germline V gene lookup returns CDR1 LNHDA and CDR2 SQIVND (reference sequence). CDR3 length: 15 residues. V was pared by 7 bases and J by 1 base, with 14 bases between. In DNA, the CDR3 is TGTGCCAGTAAGGCGGCGGCGGAATCTGGAAACACCATATATTTT. Encoded protein: CASKAAAESGNTIYF.

The chain carries TRBV27 and TRBJ2-1, with 7 bases identical to TRBD1. J was trimmed by 7 bases and V by 5 bases; bases with no gene match: 5. This CDR3 is built from 13 residues. The germline CDR1 and CDR2 sequences are MNHEY and SMNVEV (reference sequence). The CDR3 nucleotides are TGTGCCAGCAGTCCCGCAGGGGGAAATGAGCAGTTCTTC. Amino acids: CASSPAGGNEQFF.

This CDR3 is CASSFQDYYEQYF. CDR3 coding DNA: TGTGCCAGCAGCTTCCAGGATTACTACGAGCAGTACTTC. V is TRBV7-9 and J is TRBJ2-7; D unresolved. V gave up 3 bases and J gave up 3 bases, with 9 bases separating them. CDR3 length: 13 residues. Germline-derived CDR1 and CDR2 are SEHNR and FQNEAQ (reference sequence).

The chain employs TRBV9 and TRBJ1-2; D gene ambiguous. V was cut by 1 base and J by 8 bases, with 18 bases left in between. CDR1 SGDLS and CDR2 YYNGEE come from the germline V gene. CDR3 length: 15 amino acids. The DNA for the CDR3 is TGTGCCAGCAGCGTAAAAAACTCCGGGGTAAGCGGCTACACCTTC. It yields the protein CASSVKNSGVSGYTF.

The genes are TRBV23-1 and TRBJ1-2, with TRBD1 as a possible D gene (5 bases). TRBV23-1 counts as an open reading frame of uncertain function. With 6 bases removed from V and 3 bases from J, the gap between germline ends came to 14 bases. The CDR3 sequence is 14 residues long. The DNA of the CDR3 is TGCGCCAGCAGCCCTCGGGGGACCGACTATGGCTACACCTTC. Protein sequence: CASSPRGTDYGYTF.

V is TRBV2 and J is TRBJ2-7, with D unresolved. The V end was cut by 7 bases, the J end by 1 base, with 11 bases between. Per the germline V gene, CDR1 is SNHLY and CDR2 is FYNNEI. The CDR3 extends over 13 amino acids. In nucleotides, the CDR3 is TGTGCCAGCACGCGAGCTGAATCCTACGAGCAGTACTTC. Its translation is CASTRAESYEQYF.

This clone has just a few counts. This chain connects TRBV7-9 to TRBJ1-4; 9 bases align to TRBD1. Trimming took 5 bases from V and 3 from J; bases not matched to a gene: 7. Germline loops: CDR1 SEHNR, CDR2 FQNEAQ (reference sequence). This CDR3 has 16 residues. The CDR3 nucleotides read TGTGCCAGCAGCCCCACCGGGACAGGGCCTAATGAAAAACTGTTTTTT. Its protein is CASSPTGTGPNEKLFF.

CDR3 region: CAWSGAYNEQFF. The CDR3, as DNA: TGTGCCTGGAGTGGGGCTTACAATGAGCAGTTCTTC. V usage is TRBV30 and J usage is TRBJ2-1; D call uncertain. This CDR3 has 12 amino acids. The germline V and J ends were trimmed by 1 base and 4 bases, with 5 bases remaining between them. Germline V lookup: CDR1 GTSNPN, CDR2 SVGIG (reference sequence).

The chain joins TRBV29-1 to TRBJ1-1; D possibly corresponds to TRBD1 (5 bases). Germline V CDR1 and CDR2: SQVTM, ANQGSEA. The CDR3 has 14 residues. V shed 3 bases and J shed 6 bases, with 17 bases lying between them. CDR3 DNA sequence: TGCAGCGTTGATACGTCGCGGGCGGGGGCTGAAGCTTTCTTT. It specifies CSVDTSRAGAEAFF.

The genes are TRBV7-3 and TRBJ1-1; D perhaps matches TRBD1 (6 bases). CDR1 is SGHTA, CDR2 FQGTGA, per germline. Trimming cost V 3 bases and J 5 bases, with 13 bases left between them. CDR3 length: 14 amino acids. DNA of the CDR3: TGTGCCAGCAGCTTCAGGGGTGAGTTGACTGAAGCTTTCTTT. Its translation: CASSFRGELTEAFF.

The chain links TRBV2 to TRBJ2-1, with D perhaps matching TRBD2 (6 bases). This CDR3 has 13 residues. V shed 6 bases and J shed 9 bases, with 15 bases lying between them. Germline lookup yields CDR1 SNHLY and CDR2 FYNNEI. The CDR3 reads CASRAGLATEQFF. DNA for the CDR3: TGTGCCAGCAGGGCCGGGCTAGCGACTGAGCAGTTCTTC.

This clone was observed a single time. This CDR3 reads CASSEVPGAQGYEQYF. The CDR3 nucleotides read TGTGCCAGCAGTGAAGTTCCCGGGGCACAGGGATACGAGCAGTACTTC. The chain uses TRBV6-1 and TRBJ2-7; perhaps TRBD1 as D (6 bases). V was shortened by 1 base and J by 4 bases, with 17 bases between the two germline ends. Germline loops: CDR1 MNHNS, CDR2 SASEGT. The CDR3 totals 16 residues.

In its sample, this clone was seen once. The rearrangement links TRBV5-4 to TRBJ2-2, with 9 bases fitting TRBD2. Trimming cost V 4 bases and J 0 bases; bases outside gene matches: 4. This CDR3 is built from 16 residues. The germline V gene has CDR1 SGHNT and CDR2 YYREEE (reference sequence). CDR3 DNA: TGTGCCAGCAGCGAGAGCGGGGGGTCGAACACCGGGGAGCTGTTTTTT. Protein product: CASSESGGSNTGELFF. Filled out from reference TRBV5-4 and TRBJ2-2, the complete variable domain reads ETGVTQSPTHLIKTRGQQVTLRCSSQSGHNTVSWYQQALGQGPQFIFQYYREEENGRGNFPPRFSGLQFPNYSSELNVNALELDDSALYLCASSESGGSNTGELFFGEGSRLTVL.

This clone was counted a single time. The rearrangement joins TRBV4-1 to TRBJ2-1; 9 bases are shared with TRBD1. Trimming at V came to 3 bases and at J to 4 bases, leaving 7 bases not matched to a gene. The germline V gene has CDR1 MGHRA and CDR2 YSYEKL. The CDR3 runs to 16 residues. The CDR3 sequence is CASSQVPGTGYNEQFF. CDR3 DNA sequence: TGCGCCAGCAGCCAGGTTCCCGGGACAGGGTACAATGAGCAGTTCTTC.

The V gene is TRBV18, the J gene TRBJ1-5, with a possible D match to TRBD1 (6 bases). The CDR3 sequence is 15 residues long. Germline CDR1 and CDR2: KGHSH and LQKENI. The V gene lost 1 base and the J gene lost 7 bases, with 14 bases spanning the gap. CDR3 sequence reads: CASSPQAGERQPQHF. The CDR3 DNA sequence: TGTGCCAGCTCACCACAAGCAGGGGAGAGGCAGCCCCAGCATTTT.

The CDR3 spells CASSLGQGRYEQYF. CDR3 in DNA: TGCGCCAGCAGCCTCGGACAGGGACGTTACGAGCAGTACTTC. The chain uses TRBV4-1 and TRBJ2-7; TRBD1 agrees at 8 bases. The length of the CDR3 is 14 residues. With V trimmed by 4 bases and J by 4 bases, 6 bases remained unmatched. Germline V gene data show CDR1 as MGHRA and CDR2 as YSYEKL.

CDR3 coding DNA: TGTGCCAGCAGTTCGGGGGGTGAAGCTTTCTTT. It encodes CASSSGGEAFF. The chain combines TRBV6-6 with TRBJ1-1; a weak D match, TRBD1 (5 bases). The CDR3 is 11 amino acids. The germline V gene encodes CDR1 MNHNY and CDR2 SVGAGI (reference sequence). V dropped 4 bases and J dropped 7 bases, with 7 bases sitting between them.

CDR3 amino acids: CASSEGAGNEKLFF. In DNA, the CDR3 is TGTGCCAGCAGTGAGGGGGCCGGTAATGAAAAACTGTTTTTT. The chain couples TRBV6-1 to TRBJ1-4, with D perhaps TRBD1 (6 bases). Germline CDR1 MNHNS, CDR2 SASEGT. The CDR3 is made up of 14 amino acids. V lost 3 bases and J lost 4, with 9 bases in between.

The chain joins TRBV5-8 to TRBJ1-5, with D perhaps TRBD1 (6 bases). CDR1 and CDR2 from the germline V gene are SGHTS and YDEGEE. Deletions cut 3 bases from V and 1 base from J, with 11 bases between. The CDR3 runs to 15 residues. The CDR3 nucleotides are TGTGCCAGCAGCTGGGACATAAAAAGCAATCAGCCCCAGCATTTT. It yields the protein CASSWDIKSNQPQHF.

The rearrangement links TRBV5-8 to TRBJ1-5; D uncertain. The length of the CDR3 is 15 residues. Germline V gene lookup returns CDR1 SGHTS and CDR2 YDEGEE. V dropped 4 bases and J dropped 0 bases, with 11 bases sitting between them. Written as DNA, the CDR3 is TGTGCCAGCAGCATAGACGGGTATAGCAATCAGCCCCAGCATTTT. It specifies CASSIDGYSNQPQHF.

The chain links TRBV24-1 to TRBJ1-3, with TRBD1 identical over 7 bases. The CDR3 length is 18 residues. V was pared by 1 base and J by 0 bases, with 8 bases of the junction left unmatched. CDR1 is KGHDR, CDR2 SFDVKD, per germline. CDR3 amino acids: CATSDLVGTACSGNTIYF. The CDR3, as DNA: TGTGCCACCAGTGATTTAGTTGGGACAGCGTGCTCTGGAAACACCATATATTTT.

The rearrangement links TRBV7-9 to TRBJ1-4; a weak D match, TRBD1 (5 bases). Germline assignment: CDR1 SEHNR and CDR2 FQNEAQ (reference sequence). CDR3 length: 15 amino acids. V was shortened by 5 bases and J by 5 bases, with 15 bases between the two germline ends. Here the CDR3 DNA reads TGTGCCAGCAGCGCCCAGGGTGGAGAAAATGAAAAACTGTTTTTT. Translating it yields CASSAQGGENEKLFF.

The rearrangement uses TRBV7-2 and TRBJ2-7, with 8 nucleotides matching TRBD1. Germline assignment: CDR1 SGHTA and CDR2 FQGNSA. CDR3 length equals 15 residues. Trimming removed 5 bases from V and 5 bases from J; junction bases left unmatched: 11. The CDR3 spells CASSHTTGVGHEQYF. CDR3 nucleotide sequence: TGTGCCAGCAGCCACACGACAGGGGTTGGCCACGAGCAGTACTTC.

This clone was seen just once. The V and J genes are TRBV6-5 and TRBJ2-2, with D possibly TRBD2 on 6 matching bases. The CDR3 covers 14 residues. V was shortened by 7 bases and J by 2 bases, with 11 bases between the two germline ends. Germline loops: CDR1 MNHEY, CDR2 SVGAGI. CDR3 region: CASTGGFNTGELFF. CDR3 nucleotide sequence: TGTGCCAGCACCGGAGGGTTTAACACCGGGGAGCTGTTTTTT.

This clone was seen a handful of times. This chain joins TRBV5-1 and TRBJ2-2; D is perhaps TRBD2 (6 bases). The V gene lost 0 bases and the J gene lost 2 bases, with 8 bases spanning the gap. The V gene's germline CDR1 is SGHRS and CDR2 YFSETQ. The CDR3 has 15 amino acids. CDR3 sequence: CASSLDGGNTGELFF. The CDR3 DNA is TGCGCCAGCAGCTTGGACGGGGGAAACACCGGGGAGCTGTTTTTT.